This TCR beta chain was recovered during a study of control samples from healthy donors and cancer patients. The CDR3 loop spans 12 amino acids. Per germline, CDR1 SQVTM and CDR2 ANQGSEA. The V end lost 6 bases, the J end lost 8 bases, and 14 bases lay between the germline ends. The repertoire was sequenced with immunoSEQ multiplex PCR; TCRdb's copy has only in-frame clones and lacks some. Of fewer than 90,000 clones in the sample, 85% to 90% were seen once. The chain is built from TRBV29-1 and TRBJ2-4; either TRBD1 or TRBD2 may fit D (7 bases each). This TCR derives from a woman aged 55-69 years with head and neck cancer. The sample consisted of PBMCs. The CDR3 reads CSVLSGGDIQYF. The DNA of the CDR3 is TGCAGCGTATTATCAGGGGGGGACATTCAGTACTTC.